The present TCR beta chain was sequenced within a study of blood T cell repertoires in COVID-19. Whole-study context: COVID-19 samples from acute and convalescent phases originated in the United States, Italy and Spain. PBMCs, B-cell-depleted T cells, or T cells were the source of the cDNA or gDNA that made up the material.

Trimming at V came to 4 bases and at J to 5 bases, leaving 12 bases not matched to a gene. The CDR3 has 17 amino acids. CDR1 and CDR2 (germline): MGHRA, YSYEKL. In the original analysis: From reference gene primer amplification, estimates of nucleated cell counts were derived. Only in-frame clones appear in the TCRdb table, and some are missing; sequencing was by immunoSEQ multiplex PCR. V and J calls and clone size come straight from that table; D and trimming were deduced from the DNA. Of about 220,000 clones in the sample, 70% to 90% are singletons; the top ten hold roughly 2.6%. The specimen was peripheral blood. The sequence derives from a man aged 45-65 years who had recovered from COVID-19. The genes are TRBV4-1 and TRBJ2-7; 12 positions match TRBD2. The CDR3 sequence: CASSLLPTSGSSHEQYF. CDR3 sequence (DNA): TGCGCCAGCAGCCTCCTTCCGACTAGCGGGAGTTCTCACGAGCAGTACTTC.